These 23 T cell receptor beta chains originate from one sample sequenced in a study of technical replicates of blood from several donors. The method was immunoSEQ multiplex PCR; TCRdb's version includes in-frame clones alone and lacks a portion of them. The table records some 57,000 clones, 97% of them present only once. Input material: T cells isolated from PBMCs. The source of these receptors is a human donor in good health.

A single count supports this clone. The chain joins TRBV5-1 to TRBJ2-5; 10 bases line up with TRBD1. The CDR3 loop spans 15 amino acids. Unmatched junction bases numbered 7, after V lost 4 bases and J lost 4 bases. The V gene's germline CDR1 is SGHRS and CDR2 YFSETQ. The CDR3 region has the DNA TGCGCCAGCAGCCGGGGGACAGGGGTTGCAGAGACCCAGTACTTC. Protein product: CASSRGTGVAETQYF.

The genes are TRBV4-1 and TRBJ2-5; D is unresolved. The CDR3 consists of 15 residues. V was trimmed by 1 base and J by 3 bases, leaving 12 bases between them. Germline-derived CDR1 and CDR2 are MGHRA and YSYEKL. The CDR3, as DNA: TGCGCCAGCAGCCAAGTGGAGACCTTGGAAGAGACCCAGTACTTC. Translated, it gives CASSQVETLEETQYF.

This chain uses TRBV6-5 with TRBJ1-5, with D maybe TRBD1 (5 bases). This CDR3 contains 16 residues. Trimming shortened V by 0 bases and J by 4 bases, and 13 bases separated the two germline ends. In germline, CDR1 is MNHEY, CDR2 SVGAGI. The CDR3 DNA reads TGTGCCAGCAGTTACTCGGATCCGGCAGGGAATCAGCCCCAGCATTTT. This translates into CASSYSDPAGNQPQHF.

The chain links TRBV11-3 to TRBJ2-7; D remains ambiguous. The CDR3 loop spans 11 amino acids. CDR1 is SGHNT and CDR2 is YENEEA in the germline V gene. Trimming stripped 5 bases from V and 0 bases from J, with 2 bases between. The CDR3 is CASSRSYEQYF. The DNA of the CDR3 is TGTGCCAGCAGCCGCTCCTACGAGCAGTACTTC.

V and J are TRBV30 and TRBJ1-2; D not resolved. The CDR3 runs 14 residues. Trimming stripped 8 bases from V and 0 bases from J, with 16 bases between. Per the germline V gene, CDR1 is GTSNPN and CDR2 is SVGIG (reference sequence). The CDR3: CASPRPETNYGYTF. As DNA, the CDR3 is TGTGCCAGCCCTAGGCCCGAAACTAACTATGGCTACACCTTC.

The genes are TRBV7-2 and TRBJ2-7, with D hard to call. The ends were cut back, 5 bases at V and 4 bases at J, with 12 bases in the middle. Germline CDR1 SGHTA, CDR2 FQGNSA. There are 13 residues in the CDR3. CDR3 sequence (DNA): TGTGCCAGCAGCCCCTCGTGGGCGTACGAGCAGTACTTC. Protein sequence: CASSPSWAYEQYF.

In its sample, this clone was seen once. The chain uses TRBV10-3 and TRBJ1-6; 7 bases are shared with TRBD1. The germline CDR1 and CDR2 sequences are ENHRY and SYGVKD. Trimming at V came to 2 bases and at J to 4 bases, leaving 8 bases not matched to a gene. This CDR3 has 17 amino acids. This CDR3 reads CAISEQGTDFYNSPLHF. The CDR3 DNA is TGTGCCATCAGTGAGCAGGGGACAGACTTTTATAATTCACCCCTCCACTTT.

The chain recombines TRBV28 with TRBJ1-4; 9 bases line up with TRBD1. Trimming at V came to 6 bases and at J to 4 bases, leaving 6 bases not matched to a gene. This CDR3 has 15 residues. CDR1 is MDHEN and CDR2 is SYDVKM in the germline V gene. The DNA of the CDR3 is TGTGCCAGCAGCAGTACAGGGGGCGGTAATGAAAAACTGTTTTTT. This translates into CASSSTGGGNEKLFF. Using reference TRBV28 and TRBJ1-4 for the parts outside the CDR3, the full variable domain is DVKVTQSSRYLVKRTGEKVFLECVQDMDHENMFWYRQDPGLGLRLIYFSYDVKMKEKGDIPEGYSVSREKKERFSLILESASTNQTSMYLCASSSTGGGNEKLFFGSGTQLSVL.

The CDR3 DNA follows: TGTGCCAGCAGCTCCGACAGCACGAACACTGAAGCTTTCTTT. Translating it yields CASSSDSTNTEAFF. The genes are TRBV11-3 and TRBJ1-1, with a possible D match to TRBD1 (5 bases). The CDR3 extends over 14 amino acids. In germline, CDR1 is SGHNT, CDR2 YENEEA. Trimming pared 4 bases from V and 1 base from J, leaving 10 bases between.

The gene calls are TRBV4-1 and TRBJ2-5; 10 bases fit TRBD2. V gave up 0 bases and J gave up 5 bases; unmatched junction bases: 6. CDR3 length equals 16 residues. Per the germline V gene, CDR1 is MGHRA and CDR2 is YSYEKL. Here the CDR3 reads CASSQEGTSVRETQYF. CDR3 in DNA: TGCGCCAGCAGCCAAGAAGGGACTAGCGTCCGGGAGACCCAGTACTTC.

The chain employs TRBV30 and TRBJ2-5, with 9 bases aligning to TRBD2. In germline, CDR1 is GTSNPN, CDR2 SVGIG (reference sequence). This CDR3 has 15 amino acids. V dropped 0 bases and J dropped 2; count of bases not matched to a gene: 4. CDR3 sequence (DNA): TGTGCCTGGAGTGTAGCGGGGGGATGGCAAGAGACCCAGTACTTC. Translated: CAWSVAGGWQETQYF.

J is TRBJ2-1 and V is TRBV5-1; 7 nucleotides match TRBD1. CDR1 is SGHRS and CDR2 is YFSETQ in the germline V gene. CDR3 length equals 13 residues. V lost 2 bases to trimming and J lost 8 bases; unmatched junction nucleotides: 4. The CDR3 is CASSLTGDDEQFF. The CDR3 coding sequence is TGCGCCAGCAGCTTAACAGGGGACGATGAGCAGTTCTTC.

This chain connects TRBV23-1 to TRBJ2-1; TRBD2 agrees at 10 bases. TRBV23-1 is an open reading frame whose function is uncertain. Trimming cost V 4 bases and J 2 bases; bases outside gene matches: 8. This CDR3 has 17 residues. The CDR3 DNA follows: TGCGCCAGCAGTCTTCCTGCTAGCGGGAGAACCTACAATGAGCAGTTCTTC. Residues: CASSLPASGRTYNEQFF.

The rearrangement uses TRBV7-6 and TRBJ2-5; 8 nucleotides line up with TRBD2. CDR1 is SGHVS, CDR2 FNYEAQ, per germline. CDR3 length: 15 amino acids. The trim removed 2 bases at V and 5 bases at J, leaving 7 bases unmatched. This CDR3 is CASSLMAGGVETQYF. The DNA of the CDR3 is TGTGCCAGCAGCTTAATGGCGGGGGGAGTGGAGACCCAGTACTTC.

The rearrangement joins TRBV23-1 to TRBJ2-1; 7 bases are a match to TRBD2. TRBV23-1 has ORF status, its function being uncertain. V shed 3 bases, J shed 3 bases, and the junction held 5 bases outside the gene matches. The CDR3 is made up of 15 amino acids. The CDR3 bases are TGCGCCAGCAGTCATCGTCTAGCGGACTACAATGAGCAGTTCTTC. The encoded protein is CASSHRLADYNEQFF.

The chain has TRBV28 and TRBJ1-5, with TRBD1 matching over 12 bases. CDR3 length: 19 residues. The germline gives CDR1 MDHEN, CDR2 SYDVKM. V was clipped by 3 bases and J by 7 bases; unmatched bases: 16. The CDR3 nucleotides read TGTGCCAGCAGTTTCAATTTACCGGGACAGGGGGCGTTCGGGCAGCCCCAGCATTTT. Translation: CASSFNLPGQGAFGQPQHF.

This rearrangement joins TRBV6-6 to TRBJ1-1; 7 bases are a match to TRBD1. Germline loops: CDR1 MNHNY, CDR2 SVGAGI (reference sequence). This CDR3 spans 14 amino acids. The V gene end was trimmed by 2 bases and the J gene end by 1 base; junction bases not matched to a gene: 1. The CDR3 is CASSYTGENTEAFF. The CDR3 DNA follows: TGTGCCAGCAGTTACACAGGGGAGAACACTGAAGCTTTCTTT.

The rearrangement links TRBV6-5 to TRBJ1-2; D unclear. Germline CDR1 and CDR2: MNHEY and SVGAGI. Deletions cut 3 bases from V and 4 bases from J, with 15 bases between. There are 15 residues in the CDR3. The CDR3 is CASSYSGRSLYGYTF. The DNA for the CDR3 is TGTGCCAGCAGTTATTCAGGCCGCAGCCTCTATGGCTACACCTTC.

The chain joins TRBV5-1 to TRBJ2-3, with a tentative D call TRBD1 (6 bases). Trimming pared 4 bases from V and 2 bases from J, leaving 11 bases between. The germline gives CDR1 SGHRS, CDR2 YFSETQ. CDR3 length: 14 residues. The CDR3 reads CASSPDSPTDTQYF. For the CDR3, the DNA is TGCGCCAGCAGCCCGGACAGCCCCACAGATACGCAGTATTTT.

This clone was found once. The chain recombines TRBV2 with TRBJ2-2; D gene unclear. Between the trimmed V and J ends, which lost 8 bases and 9 bases, there was a span of 10 bases. Looked up from germline, CDR1 is SNHLY and CDR2 is FYNNEI. The CDR3 is 11 amino acids. This CDR3 is CASWAMRELFF. Here the CDR3 DNA reads TGTGCCAGCTGGGCCATGAGGGAGCTGTTTTTT.

V gene TRBV5-6 combines with J gene TRBJ1-6, with 7 bases lining up with TRBD1. This CDR3 region has 15 residues. V shed 4 bases and J 11 bases; nucleotides not matched to a gene: 12. In germline, CDR1 is SGHDT, CDR2 YYEEEE. The CDR3 is CASSDLLQGPAPLHF. As DNA, the CDR3 is TGTGCCAGCAGCGACCTACTACAGGGGCCAGCACCCCTCCACTTT.

CDR3 sequence (DNA): TGTGCCAGCGGGACAGGGTACAATGAGCAGTTCTTC. Protein product: CASGTGYNEQFF. V usage is TRBV6-1 and J usage is TRBJ2-1; 9 bases are a match to TRBD1. The CDR3 contains 12 residues. Unmatched junction bases numbered 0, after V lost 8 bases and J lost 4 bases. Germline V gene sequence: CDR1 MNHNS, CDR2 SASEGT.

This sequence joins TRBV28 and TRBJ2-7; D call uncertain. CDR1 is MDHEN and CDR2 is SYDVKM in the germline V gene. Trimming cost V 3 bases and J 4 bases, with 4 bases left between them. The CDR3 is 11 residues long. The CDR3 protein is CASSLRYEQYF. In DNA, the CDR3 is TGTGCCAGCAGTTTGAGGTACGAGCAGTACTTC.